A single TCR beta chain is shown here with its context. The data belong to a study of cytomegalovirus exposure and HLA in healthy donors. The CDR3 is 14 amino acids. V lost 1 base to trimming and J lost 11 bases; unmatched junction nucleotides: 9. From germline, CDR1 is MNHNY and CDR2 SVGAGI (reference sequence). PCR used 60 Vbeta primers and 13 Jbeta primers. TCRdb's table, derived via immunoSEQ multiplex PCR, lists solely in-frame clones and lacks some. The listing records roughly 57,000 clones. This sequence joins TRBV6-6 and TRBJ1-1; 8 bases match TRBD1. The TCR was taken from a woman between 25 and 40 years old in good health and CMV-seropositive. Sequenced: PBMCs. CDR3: CASSYYGGQEAAFF. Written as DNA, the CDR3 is TGTGCCAGCAGTTACTATGGGGGACAGGAGGCCGCTTTCTTT.